This TCR beta chain was recorded in a study of OX40 agonist ivuxolimab in advanced cancers. Looking at the study overall: At 0.01 to 10 mg/kg, ivuxolimab was administered intravenously to patients every 2 weeks.

Method: immunoSEQ multiplex PCR; TCRdb's copy keeps in-frame clones and lacks some. The top ten hold 4% to 4.5% of the sample, which has tens of thousands of clones, 91% seen once. About this clone: What it binds is not known. Given the absence of the conserved phenylalanine or tryptophan at the CDR3 end, a read error is likely.

It was autoimmune disease history or systemic immunosuppression that excluded patients. General study findings and limits: CD4+ and CD8+ blood T cells expanded clonally by week 6 at 0.1 to 3.0 mg/kg. CD8+ T cells were the subset that, on average, had more expanded clones than CD4+.

V shed 5 bases and J shed 2 bases, with 15 bases lying between them. Germline V lookup: CDR1 WNHNN, CDR2 SYGVQD (reference sequence). The CDR3 consists of 15 residues. The sequencing here drew on CD4+ or CD8+ T cells sorted from blood, taken in a trial of the OX40 agonist ivuxolimab. The source is an adult with an advanced solid tumor such as melanoma, head and neck, liver or kidney cancer. V and J are TRBV10-1 and TRBJ1-1; D may be TRBD1 (6 bases). The CDR3 loop is CASSPGPDSNTEAFL. The CDR3 region has the DNA TGCGCCAGCAGTCCAGGACCGGACAGTAACACTGAAGCTTTCCTT.